A selection of T cell receptor beta chains follows, all from one sample in a study of blood T cell repertoires in COVID-19. Profiled with immunoSEQ multiplex PCR; TCRdb holds only in-frame clones, not every one. The repertoire consists of some 350,000 clones, with nearly 90% occurring once and the leading ten covering around 7%. Sequences were obtained from peripheral blood. These receptors were collected from a man aged 18 to 29 with active or convalescent COVID-19. The CDR3 runs from the conserved cysteine through the conserved F or W. The order of the fields is clone size, D gene, J gene, V gene, CDR3 DNA, CDR3 protein. The D gene is left open where the match is weak. Clone size is stated in some rows and not others, as once, few, many or a class when expanded.

clone size: .
D gene: .
J gene: TRBJ2-1
V gene: TRBV6-5
CDR3 DNA: TGTGCCAGCAGTCAGCGGGCTTACAATGAGCAGTTCTTC
CDR3 protein: CASSQRAYNEQFF

clone size: .
D gene: TRBD1
J gene: TRBJ1-4
V gene: TRBV9
CDR3 DNA: TGTGCCAGCAGCCCACCTTTTGGACAGGGGAATGAAAAACTGTTTTTT
CDR3 protein: CASSPPFGQGNEKLFF

clone size: .
D gene: TRBD1
J gene: TRBJ2-7
V gene: TRBV6-5
CDR3 DNA: TGTGCCAGCAGTAACGACAGGGCGAGCTCCTACGAGCAGTACTTC
CDR3 protein: CASSNDRASSYEQYF

clone size: .
D gene: TRBD1
J gene: TRBJ1-5
V gene: TRBV24-1
CDR3 DNA: TGTGCCACCAGTGATGCCGACAGGGGATTCGATCAGCCCCAGCATTTT
CDR3 protein: CATSDADRGFDQPQHF

clone size: .
D gene: TRBD2
J gene: TRBJ2-3
V gene: TRBV4-3
CDR3 DNA: TGCGCCAGCAGCCAATCGCCAGCGGGGGCGTCGGATACGCAGTATTTT
CDR3 protein: CASSQSPAGASDTQYF

clone size: .
D gene: TRBD1
J gene: TRBJ2-4
V gene: TRBV4-1
CDR3 DNA: TGCGCCAGCAGCCCGGGGACAGTAGCCAAAAACATTCAGTACTTC
CDR3 protein: CASSPGTVAKNIQYF

clone size: .
D gene: .
J gene: TRBJ2-2
V gene: TRBV6-5
CDR3 DNA: TGTGCCAGCAGTTACTACAGGGCCGGGGAGCTGTTTTTT
CDR3 protein: CASSYYRAGELFF

clone size: .
D gene: TRBD1
J gene: TRBJ1-4
V gene: TRBV19
CDR3 DNA: TGTGCCAGTAGGATCGAGGGGGCGAGGGAAAAACTGTTTTTT
CDR3 protein: CASRIEGAREKLFF

clone size: .
D gene: TRBD1
J gene: TRBJ2-5
V gene: TRBV11-1
CDR3 DNA: TGTGCCAGCAGCCCCCGGGACAGTCAAGAGACCCAGTACTTC
CDR3 protein: CASSPRDSQETQYF

clone size: .
D gene: .
J gene: TRBJ2-5
V gene: TRBV11-2
CDR3 DNA: TGTGCCAGCAGCCTCTGGACTCTCCAAGAGACCCAGTACTTC
CDR3 protein: CASSLWTLQETQYF

clone size: .
D gene: TRBD2
J gene: TRBJ2-3
V gene: TRBV19
CDR3 DNA: TGTGCCAGTAGTAGGGCTAGCGGTGTCGATACGCAGTATTTT
CDR3 protein: CASSRASGVDTQYF

clone size: .
D gene: .
J gene: TRBJ2-2
V gene: TRBV7-7
CDR3 DNA: TGTGCCAGCAGCTTAGAGGGGGGGACCACCACCGGGGAGCTGTTTTTT
CDR3 protein: CASSLEGGTTTGELFF

clone size: .
D gene: .
J gene: TRBJ1-3
V gene: TRBV2
CDR3 DNA: TGTGCCAGCAGCACCACCGCCCGAGGCTCTGGAAACACCATATATTTT
CDR3 protein: CASSTTARGSGNTIYF

clone size: .
D gene: TRBD2
J gene: TRBJ2-3
V gene: TRBV6-1
CDR3 DNA: TGTGCCAGCAGTGCGCCCTTAGCGGGGGGGCTTGGCACGCAGTATTTT
CDR3 protein: CASSAPLAGGLGTQYF

clone size: .
D gene: .
J gene: TRBJ2-3
V gene: TRBV28
CDR3 DNA: TGTGCCAGCATCTCCGGGTATCCAGATACGCAGTATTTT
CDR3 protein: CASISGYPDTQYF

clone size: .
D gene: TRBD1
J gene: TRBJ2-7
V gene: TRBV4-3
CDR3 DNA: TGCGCCAGCAGCCAGACCGGGGACAGGGAGGGCTCCTACGAGCAGTACTTC
CDR3 protein: CASSQTGDREGSYEQYF

clone size: .
D gene: .
J gene: TRBJ2-5
V gene: TRBV13
CDR3 DNA: TGTGCCAGCAGCGTTAGTTTCCAAGAGACCCAGTACTTC
CDR3 protein: CASSVSFQETQYF

clone size: .
D gene: .
J gene: TRBJ2-5
V gene: TRBV28
CDR3 DNA: TGTGCCAGCAGTTTGGTTTCGCGAGGAGGACAAGAGACCCAGTACTTC
CDR3 protein: CASSLVSRGGQETQYF

clone size: .
D gene: TRBD1
J gene: TRBJ1-1
V gene: TRBV7-6
CDR3 DNA: TGTGCCAGCAGCTTAGAACCGGGACAGGGGGCGGCTGAAGCTTTCTTT
CDR3 protein: CASSLEPGQGAAEAFF

clone size: .
D gene: TRBD1
J gene: TRBJ1-5
V gene: TRBV7-9
CDR3 DNA: TGTGCCAGCAGCTTAGCGCCTATGACAGGGGCAAATCAGCCCCAGCATTTT
CDR3 protein: CASSLAPMTGANQPQHF

clone size: .
D gene: .
J gene: TRBJ1-2
V gene: TRBV5-6
CDR3 DNA: TGTGCCAGCAGCGAAGGGGTACCCTATGGCTACACCTTC
CDR3 protein: CASSEGVPYGYTF

clone size: .
D gene: TRBD1
J gene: TRBJ2-7
V gene: TRBV5-4
CDR3 DNA: TGTGCCAGCAGTTGGGACAGGGGATCCTACGAGCAGTACTTC
CDR3 protein: CASSWDRGSYEQYF

clone size: once
D gene: TRBD1
J gene: TRBJ1-2
V gene: TRBV18
CDR3 DNA: TGTGCCAGCTCACTAAGACAGGGGCTTCATGACACCTTC
CDR3 protein: CASSLRQGLHDTF

clone size: .
D gene: TRBD1
J gene: TRBJ2-5
V gene: TRBV10-3
CDR3 DNA: TGTGCCACCACTCCCGGACAGGGTTACCAAGAGACCCAGTACTTC
CDR3 protein: CATTPGQGYQETQYF

clone size: .
D gene: TRBD1
J gene: TRBJ1-2
V gene: TRBV5-1
CDR3 DNA: TGCGCCAGCAGCGTCTACCGGGAGGGGGGACAGAATGGCTACACCTTC
CDR3 protein: CASSVYREGGQNGYTF

clone size: .
D gene: TRBD1
J gene: TRBJ2-7
V gene: TRBV27
CDR3 DNA: TGTGCCAGCAGGGGATGGGCAGGGGGCGGGCATTCCTACGAGCAGTACTTC
CDR3 protein: CASRGWAGGGHSYEQYF

clone size: once
D gene: .
J gene: TRBJ1-1
V gene: TRBV9
CDR3 DNA: TGTGCCAGCAGCTCAGACGTGAGCGCTGAAGCTTTCTTT
CDR3 protein: CASSSDVSAEAFF

clone size: .
D gene: .
J gene: TRBJ2-1
V gene: TRBV12-3/TRBV12-4
CDR3 DNA: TGTGCCAGCAGTCTTGGGACTGATGAGCAGTTCTTC
CDR3 protein: CASSLGTDEQFF

clone size: .
D gene: TRBD1
J gene: TRBJ2-7
V gene: TRBV4-1
CDR3 DNA: TGCGCCAGCAGCCCCGAGGACAGGGTCTCCTACGAGCAGTACTTC
CDR3 protein: CASSPEDRVSYEQYF

clone size: .
D gene: .
J gene: TRBJ2-1
V gene: TRBV9
CDR3 DNA: TGTGCCAGCAGCGTAGATCGGCGGGGTATCAATGAGCAGTTCTTC
CDR3 protein: CASSVDRRGINEQFF

clone size: .
D gene: TRBD2
J gene: TRBJ2-1
V gene: TRBV28
CDR3 DNA: TGTGCCAGCATCTTTAGCGGGAGCTCCTACAATGAGCAGTTCTTC
CDR3 protein: CASIFSGSSYNEQFF

clone size: .
D gene: .
J gene: TRBJ1-4
V gene: TRBV6-5
CDR3 DNA: TGTGCCAGCAGTTACTCTGGGGGGTCCCCTGAAAAACTGTTTTTT
CDR3 protein: CASSYSGGSPEKLFF

clone size: few
D gene: TRBD2
J gene: TRBJ2-2
V gene: TRBV5-4
CDR3 DNA: TGTGCCAGCAGCAGGACTAGCGGGAGAAACACCGGGGAGCTGTTTTTT
CDR3 protein: CASSRTSGRNTGELFF

clone size: .
D gene: TRBD1
J gene: TRBJ1-6
V gene: TRBV27
CDR3 DNA: TGTGCCAGCAGCGAACGGACAGGGGTCTTTTCACCCCTCCACTTT
CDR3 protein: CASSERTGVFSPLHF

clone size: .
D gene: TRBD1
J gene: TRBJ1-2
V gene: TRBV2
CDR3 DNA: TGTGCCAGCAGGGACACAGGGGCTAACTATGGCTACACCTTC
CDR3 protein: CASRDTGANYGYTF

clone size: .
D gene: TRBD1
J gene: TRBJ1-3
V gene: TRBV28
CDR3 DNA: TGTGCCAGCAGGGTCCACGGATCAGGGGGTCTTGGAAACACCATATATTTT
CDR3 protein: CASRVHGSGGLGNTIYF

clone size: .
D gene: .
J gene: TRBJ1-1
V gene: TRBV13
CDR3 DNA: TGTGCCAGCAGCTTGAGGGGGTATCTGGACACTGAAGCTTTCTTT
CDR3 protein: CASSLRGYLDTEAFF

clone size: .
D gene: TRBD1
J gene: TRBJ1-1
V gene: TRBV18
CDR3 DNA: TGTGCCAGCTCACGTTCCGGGACAGAGAACACTGAAGCTTTCTTT
CDR3 protein: CASSRSGTENTEAFF

clone size: .
D gene: .
J gene: TRBJ2-3
V gene: TRBV7-2
CDR3 DNA: TGTGCCAGCAGCTTAGATTACAGGCGAGATACGCAGTATTTT
CDR3 protein: CASSLDYRRDTQYF

clone size: once
D gene: .
J gene: TRBJ1-1
V gene: TRBV7-2
CDR3 DNA: TGTGCCAGCATGATCGACAGGAACACTGAAGCTTTCTTT
CDR3 protein: CASMIDRNTEAFF

clone size: .
D gene: TRBD2
J gene: TRBJ2-5
V gene: TRBV7-9
CDR3 DNA: TGTGCCAGCAGCTTACCCCCCGGGAGGGGTCGGGAGACCCAGTACTTC
CDR3 protein: CASSLPPGRGRETQYF

clone size: .
D gene: TRBD2
J gene: TRBJ2-1
V gene: TRBV6-4
CDR3 DNA: TGTGCCAGCAGTCGTCTAGCGGGGGCCAGCTCCTACAATGAGCAGTTCTTC
CDR3 protein: CASSRLAGASSYNEQFF

clone size: .
D gene: .
J gene: TRBJ1-1
V gene: TRBV2
CDR3 DNA: TGTGCCAGCAGTGAATGGGGAGGAGTAGACACTGAAGCTTTCTTT
CDR3 protein: CASSEWGGVDTEAFF

clone size: .
D gene: .
J gene: TRBJ1-2
V gene: TRBV20-1
CDR3 DNA: TGCAGTGCTAGTGATGGCGGCAGGGGTAGAAGGGTGAACTATGGCTACACCTTC
CDR3 protein: CSASDGGRGRRVNYGYTF

clone size: .
D gene: TRBD1
J gene: TRBJ1-5
V gene: TRBV7-6
CDR3 DNA: TGTGCCAGCAGCTACACAGGGGGCAATCAGCCCCAGCATTTT
CDR3 protein: CASSYTGGNQPQHF

clone size: .
D gene: TRBD2
J gene: TRBJ2-5
V gene: TRBV7-6
CDR3 DNA: TGTGCCAGCAGCTCACCCCCGGGGGGGGGAGAGACCCAGTACTTC
CDR3 protein: CASSSPPGGGETQYF

clone size: .
D gene: TRBD2
J gene: TRBJ2-1
V gene: TRBV14
CDR3 DNA: TGTGCCAGCAGCCGATTCGGGGGGAATGAGCAGTTCTTC
CDR3 protein: CASSRFGGNEQFF

clone size: .
D gene: TRBD1
J gene: TRBJ2-1
V gene: TRBV19
CDR3 DNA: TGTGCCAGTAGTATAGATAGACAGGGGCGAGGTGAGCAGTTCTTC
CDR3 protein: CASSIDRQGRGEQFF

clone size: .
D gene: .
J gene: TRBJ2-1
V gene: TRBV10-3
CDR3 DNA: TGTGCCATCAGTGAGCAGGGAACCTACAATGAGCAGTTCTTC
CDR3 protein: CAISEQGTYNEQFF

clone size: .
D gene: .
J gene: TRBJ2-1
V gene: TRBV7-9
CDR3 DNA: TGTGCCAGCAGGTTGAGTGGGCGGGACCAGCCCCACAATGAGCAGTTCTTC
CDR3 protein: CASRLSGRDQPHNEQFF

clone size: .
D gene: TRBD1
J gene: TRBJ1-2
V gene: TRBV4-3
CDR3 DNA: TGCGCCAGCAGCCAAGTTCCGACAGGGGGCCATGGCTACACCTTC
CDR3 protein: CASSQVPTGGHGYTF

clone size: .
D gene: .
J gene: TRBJ2-6
V gene: TRBV28
CDR3 DNA: TGTGCCAGCAGTAAGAGGAGCTCTGGGGCCAACGTGCTGACTTTC
CDR3 protein: CASSKRSSGANVLTF

clone size: once
D gene: .
J gene: TRBJ2-3
V gene: TRBV18
CDR3 DNA: TGTGCCAGCTCCCATAAGGACAGTTCGGTAGATACGCAGTATTTT
CDR3 protein: CASSHKDSSVDTQYF

clone size: once
D gene: .
J gene: TRBJ1-1
V gene: TRBV28
CDR3 DNA: TGTGCCAGCAGTTTGCAGGGCTTCCGGAACACTGAAGCTTTCTTT
CDR3 protein: CASSLQGFRNTEAFF

clone size: .
D gene: .
J gene: TRBJ2-1
V gene: TRBV11-3
CDR3 DNA: TGTGCCAGCAGCTTAAACCATGGGCAGTACAATGAGCAGTTCTTC
CDR3 protein: CASSLNHGQYNEQFF

clone size: .
D gene: TRBD1
J gene: TRBJ2-7
V gene: TRBV9
CDR3 DNA: TGTGCCAGCAGCGTTTCCTCGGGACAGGCCTACGAGCAGTACTTC
CDR3 protein: CASSVSSGQAYEQYF

clone size: few
D gene: .
J gene: TRBJ1-1
V gene: TRBV19
CDR3 DNA: TGTGCCAGTAGTATACTTGGACAGAGTTCGAACACTGAAGCTTTCTTT
CDR3 protein: CASSILGQSSNTEAFF

clone size: .
D gene: TRBD2
J gene: TRBJ2-1
V gene: TRBV4-3
CDR3 DNA: TGCGCCAGCAGCCAGAGACTAGCGGCCAGCTCCTACAATGAGCAGTTCTTC
CDR3 protein: CASSQRLAASSYNEQFF

clone size: .
D gene: .
J gene: TRBJ2-2
V gene: TRBV7-9
CDR3 DNA: TGTGCCCCCTCGGGGAACACCGGGGAGCTGTTTTTT
CDR3 protein: CAPSGNTGELFF